Sequencing of this T cell receptor beta chain was carried out in a study of blood T cells in healthy people across ages. This clonotype has more than one count but fewer than ten. Germline loops: CDR1 DFQATT, CDR2 SNEGSKA (reference sequence). Trimming removed 3 bases from V and 3 bases from J, with 16 bases in between. This CDR3 comprises 15 residues. Combining a sample-barcoded 5' primer with a J-beta primer mix, a second PCR ran for 7 to 11 cycles. A tag from a template-switch adaptor with 12 random nucleotides marked each cDNA molecule. One entry per CDR3 protein results from TCRdb running MiXCR on the 5' RACE reads. The table lists around 1,000,000 distinct CDR3 sequences, about two fifths of them singletons.

The sequencing input was blood. This chain links TRBV20-1 with TRBJ2-3; weak D call: TRBD1 (5 bases). The source is a man between 18 and 35 years old in good health. CDR3 bases: TGCAGTGCTAGTTCCGCTGACAGACAAACAGATACGCAGTATTTT. This codes for CSASSADRQTDTQYF.